What follows is one TCR beta chain and its context. The entry originates in a study of blood T cell repertoires in COVID-19. Turning to the study itself: Collection of acute and convalescent COVID-19 samples took place in the United States, Italy and Spain.

Participants reported their clinical history, and cohort assignment relied on those reports. Cohort 3 donors counted as recovered after two negative PCRs, clearance, or resolved symptoms. Study processing details: Scientists estimated how many nucleated cells there were by amplifying reference gene primers. Produced via immunoSEQ multiplex PCR; TCRdb's table is partial and in-frame only. V and J calls and clone size are copied from that table; D and trimming were computed from the DNA. The sample contains fewer than 350,000 clones, roughly 89% of which appear only once. The V end was cut by 8 bases, the J end by 4 bases, with 17 bases between. The germline V gene encodes CDR1 GTSNPN and CDR2 SVGIG (reference sequence). The CDR3 has 13 residues.

What was sequenced was PBMCs or T cells enriched from blood (not recorded which). This TCR derives from a woman aged 40 to 50 who had recovered from COVID-19. The chain carries TRBV30 and TRBJ1-2; D is ambiguous. The CDR3 protein is CARRRRDAYGYTF. The DNA of the CDR3 is TGTGCCCGACGTCGGAGGGATGCCTATGGCTACACCTTC.